The 23 T cell receptor beta chains listed next were all sequenced from one sample in a study of spatial heterogeneity in lung cancer. As to time point: sample taken at primary tumor resection. MiXCR, applied by TCRdb to the 5' RACE reads, yields one record per CDR3 protein. Of some 5,400 distinct CDR3 sequences in the sample, around 4% were seen once. The specimen was normal lung tissue next to the tumor, collected at surgery. Receptors were obtained from a male donor with early-stage non-small cell lung cancer.

This clonotype is termed medium-sized (0.01 to 0.1%). The V and J genes are TRBV2 and TRBJ1-1, with TRBD1 matching 8 bases. Per the germline V gene, CDR1 is SNHLY and CDR2 is FYNNEI. Germline trimming cut 6 bases from V and 10 bases from J; bases unmatched to any gene: 4. The CDR3 contains 11 residues. The CDR3 nucleotides read TGTGCCAGCAGACTACAGGGGGGAGCTTTCTTT. Amino acids: CASRLQGGAFF. Looking up the rest from reference TRBV2 and TRBJ1-1 gives the full variable domain: EPEVTQTPSHQVTQMGQEVILRCVPISNHLYFYWYRQILGQKVEFLVSFYNNEISEKSEIFDDQFSVERPDGSNFTLKIRSTKLEDSAMYFCASRLQGGAFFGQGTRLTVV.

By share of the sample, this clonotype is medium-sized (0.01 to 0.1%). V and J are TRBV6-4 and TRBJ2-2; D gene unclear. From germline, CDR1 is MRHNA and CDR2 SNTAGT. Trimming took off 5 bases at V and 6 bases at J, with 10 bases between the two ends. The CDR3 length is 13 residues. The CDR3 coding sequence is TGTGCCAGCAGTTTAGAAGAGGCCGGGGAGCTGTTTTTT. This gives the protein CASSLEEAGELFF.

This clonotype ranks as medium-sized. The chain employs TRBV2 and TRBJ1-1; D is uncertain. The ends were cut back, 4 bases at V and 3 bases at J, with 9 bases in the middle. The CDR3 totals 13 residues. The germline CDR1 and CDR2 sequences are SNHLY and FYNNEI. CDR3 in amino acids: CASSGVRDTEAFF. CDR3 in DNA: TGTGCCAGCAGTGGAGTTAGGGACACTGAAGCTTTCTTT.

This clonotype was seen repeatedly, ten times or more. The chain is built from TRBV5-8 and TRBJ1-4; perhaps TRBD1 as D (5 bases). There are 15 residues in the CDR3. Trimming stripped 0 bases from V and 3 bases from J, with 9 bases between. The germline V gene encodes CDR1 SGHTS and CDR2 YDEGEE. This CDR3 is CASSLEGMSNEKLFF. Written as DNA, the CDR3 is TGTGCCAGCAGCTTGGAGGGGATGTCTAATGAAAAACTGTTTTTT.

This clonotype was found many times. This chain connects TRBV20-1 to TRBJ2-7, with D possibly matching TRBD1 (6 bases). Trimming removed 3 bases at V and 5 bases at J, with 20 bases between. Germline V gene data show CDR1 as DFQATT and CDR2 as SNEGSKA (reference sequence). The CDR3 is 15 amino acids. The DNA of the CDR3 is TGCAGTGCTAGCAAGTATGGGACAACAGGGCACGAGCAGTACTTC. It yields the protein CSASKYGTTGHEQYF.

This clonotype was seen repeatedly, ten times or more. This sequence joins TRBV19 and TRBJ1-5; no clear D. Germline V CDR1 and CDR2: LNHDA, SQIVND (reference sequence). V gave up 0 bases and J gave up 9 bases, with 15 bases separating them. The CDR3 extends over 15 amino acids. The CDR3 DNA follows: TGTGCCAGTAGTATAGATCATAAGGGCGCCTGGCCCCAGCATTTT. Translation gives CASSIDHKGAWPQHF.

In this sample, this clonotype is medium-sized. The V call is TRBV30, the J call TRBJ2-1; 9 positions match TRBD1. Germline assignment: CDR1 GTSNPN and CDR2 SVGIG (reference sequence). This CDR3 comprises 13 residues. V gave up 5 bases and J gave up 2 bases; unmatched junction bases: 1. The CDR3 nucleotides read TGTGCCTGGGGGACAGGGCCCTACAATGAGCAGTTCTTC. Encoded protein: CAWGTGPYNEQFF.

The table lists this clonotype with many counts. The V gene is TRBV24-1, the J gene TRBJ1-1; D is uncertain. Per germline, CDR1 KGHDR and CDR2 SFDVKD. The CDR3 has 13 residues. Trimming shortened V by 6 bases and J by 0 bases, and 7 bases separated the two germline ends. The DNA for the CDR3 is TGTGCCACCAGTACAGACCTGAACACTGAAGCTTTCTTT. Translation gives CATSTDLNTEAFF.

The chain links TRBV7-2 to TRBJ1-1, with D possibly TRBD1 on 6 matching bases. This CDR3 comprises 12 residues. Germline V gene lookup returns CDR1 SGHTA and CDR2 FQGNSA. The V end was cut by 7 bases, the J end by 4 bases, with 10 bases between. As DNA, the CDR3 is TGTGCCAGCAAGAGGGGGGCCACTGAAGCTTTCTTT. This gives the protein CASKRGATEAFF.

The chain uses TRBV20-1 and TRBJ2-7, with D maybe TRBD2 (5 bases). CDR3 length: 14 amino acids. The ends were cut back, 0 bases at V and 11 bases at J, with 20 bases in the middle. Looked up from germline, CDR1 is DFQATT and CDR2 is SNEGSKA (reference sequence). The CDR3 protein is CSARDRDGVGVKYF. CDR3 bases: TGCAGTGCTAGAGATCGGGATGGGGTCGGGGTCAAGTACTTC.

This clonotype appeared a few times. The chain has TRBV4-1 and TRBJ2-1, with no clear D. Per germline, CDR1 MGHRA and CDR2 YSYEKL. There are 16 residues in the CDR3. V was trimmed by 0 bases and J by 2 bases, leaving 11 bases between them. The CDR3 protein is CASSQEGKNPYNEQFF. Written as DNA, the CDR3 is TGCGCCAGCAGCCAAGAAGGAAAGAACCCCTACAATGAGCAGTTCTTC.

This clonotype was seen at least ten times. The rearrangement links TRBV6-1 to TRBJ2-7; no clear D gene. CDR1 is MNHNS, CDR2 SASEGT, per germline. This CDR3 spans 13 amino acids. V was trimmed by 2 bases and J by 3 bases, leaving 8 bases between them. The CDR3 DNA sequence: TGTGCCAGCAGTGAATGGGGAAGCTACGAGCAGTACTTC. This sequence encodes CASSEWGSYEQYF.

In this sample, this clonotype is medium-sized. The J gene is TRBJ1-2, the V gene TRBV4-1; unclear D gene. The CDR3 length is 15 residues. Trimming left V 0 bases short and J 4 bases short, with 12 bases between. Per germline, CDR1 MGHRA and CDR2 YSYEKL. The chain's CDR3 is CASSQERPGVYGYTF. The CDR3 DNA reads TGCGCCAGCAGCCAAGAACGTCCCGGGGTCTATGGCTACACCTTC.

In its sample, this clonotype ranks as medium-sized. The chain is built from TRBV12-3 or TRBV12-4 and TRBJ2-2; D uncertain. V lost 1 base and J 7 bases, leaving 7 bases between the germline ends. The CDR3 contains 13 residues. The CDR3, as DNA: TGTGCCAGCAGTTTAGAACTATACGGGGAGCTGTTTTTT. Translated: CASSLELYGELFF.

This clonotype was counted ten times or more. V usage is TRBV9 and J usage is TRBJ1-4; the D gene is possibly TRBD1 (5 bases). Germline V gives CDR1 SGDLS, CDR2 YYNGEE. The V end was cut by 4 bases, the J end by 0 bases, with 13 bases between. The CDR3 has 16 residues. CDR3 amino acids: CASSPGTVATNEKLFF. The DNA of the CDR3 is TGTGCCAGCAGCCCCGGGACTGTAGCAACTAATGAAAAACTGTTTTTT.

This clonotype has ten or more counts. The chain joins TRBV12-3 or TRBV12-4 to TRBJ1-6; TRBD1 is a possible D gene (5 bases). Trimming removed 6 bases at V and 6 bases at J, with 15 bases between. The CDR3 consists of 15 residues. For the CDR3, the DNA is TGTGCCAGCAGACTCGGTCGGAGGGGTAATTCACCCCTCCACTTT. Its translation is CASRLGRRGNSPLHF.

This clonotype was seen at least ten times. The chain employs TRBV6-5 and TRBJ2-5; 7 bases are shared with TRBD1. The germline gives CDR1 MNHEY, CDR2 SVGAGI. The CDR3 is made up of 14 amino acids. The J segment lost 4 bases and the V segment lost 6 bases, leaving 8 bases of the junction unmatched. The chain's CDR3 is CASSRGQPPETQYF. The DNA for the CDR3 is TGTGCCAGCAGCCGGGGACAGCCTCCAGAGACCCAGTACTTC.

By frequency in the sample, this clonotype is medium-sized. The chain has TRBV6-4 and TRBJ2-2; D gene uncertain. The CDR3 is made up of 13 amino acids. Trimming removed 2 bases at V and 3 bases at J, with 4 bases between. CDR1 and CDR2 from the germline V gene are MRHNA and SNTAGT. Here the CDR3 reads CASSDRDTGELFF. DNA for the CDR3: TGTGCCAGCAGTGACAGGGACACCGGGGAGCTGTTTTTT.

At least ten counts were recorded for this clonotype. J is TRBJ2-3 and V is TRBV5-6, with D possibly called TRBD1 or TRBD2 (5 bases each). The CDR3 is 15 residues long. The germline CDR1 and CDR2 sequences are SGHDT and YYEEEE. The V gene lost 1 base and the J gene lost 0 bases, with 9 bases spanning the gap. This CDR3 is CASSLWGSSTDTQYF. The CDR3 nucleotides read TGTGCCAGCAGCTTGTGGGGGTCTAGCACAGATACGCAGTATTTT.

In this sample, this clonotype is medium-sized. CDR3 DNA: TGTGCCAGCAGCCCAGGGCGAGTCACAGATACGCAGTATTTT. This codes for CASSPGRVTDTQYF. This sequence joins TRBV13 and TRBJ2-3; D is possibly TRBD1 (5 bases). CDR1 is PRHDT and CDR2 is FYEKMQ in the germline V gene (reference sequence). Deletions cut 5 bases from V and 2 bases from J, with 11 bases between. This CDR3 is 14 amino acids long.

J is TRBJ1-4 and V is TRBV7-9; a possible D gene is TRBD1 (6 bases). V was pared by 4 bases and J by 6 bases, with 15 bases between. The germline V gene encodes CDR1 SEHNR and CDR2 FQNEAQ (reference sequence). The CDR3 sequence is 15 residues long. CDR3 nucleotides: TGTGCCAGCAGCTCATTGGGGGGGGCTGATGAAAAACTGTTTTTT. This translates into CASSSLGGADEKLFF.

This clonotype was seen many times. The rearrangement links TRBV5-1 to TRBJ1-1, with D maybe TRBD1 (5 bases). Trimming cost V 4 bases and J 5 bases, with 18 bases left between them. This CDR3 comprises 15 residues. CDR1 SGHRS and CDR2 YFSETQ come from the germline V gene. The CDR3 is CASSRKGDLGTEAFF. CDR3 in DNA: TGCGCCAGCAGCCGAAAAGGGGATTTAGGGACTGAAGCTTTCTTT. Supplemented by reference TRBV5-1 and TRBJ1-1, the full variable domain reads KAGVTQTPRYLIKTRGQQVTLSCSPISGHRSVSWYQQTPGQGLQFLFEYFSETQRNKGNFPGRFSGRQFSNSRSEMNVSTLELGDSALYLCASSRKGDLGTEAFFGQGTRLTVV.

Relative to its sample, this clonotype is medium-sized (0.01 to 0.1%). The chain links TRBV14 to TRBJ1-5; D remains ambiguous. Between the trimmed V and J ends, which lost 6 bases and 1 base, there was a span of 7 bases. CDR3 size: 13 residues. Germline V CDR1 and CDR2: SGHDN, FVKESK. The CDR3 loop reads CASSPGSNQPQHF. CDR3 bases: TGTGCCAGCAGTCCGGGGAGCAATCAGCCCCAGCATTTT.